These 4 T cell receptor beta chains originate from one sample sequenced in a study of shared clonotypes between healthy human individuals. Only in-frame clones appear in the TCRdb table, and some are missing; sequencing was by immunoSEQ multiplex PCR. The sample lists about 2 million clones, about 95% occurring once. Naivety among CD8 cells was defined by CD45RO negativity and positive CCR7 selection, thereby excluding terminally differentiated effector memory CD45RA+ cells. The sample taken for sequencing was naive CD8+ T cells sorted from blood. The receptors stem from a man between 18 and 29 years old in good health.

This sequence joins TRBV11-2 and TRBJ2-1; 7 nucleotides align to TRBD2. The length of the CDR3 is 18 residues. The junction had 11 bases not matched to a gene; V was cut back by 1 base and J by 2 bases. The germline V gene encodes CDR1 SGHAT and CDR2 FQNNGV. The CDR3 reads CASSLGGSWEGPYNEQFF. In DNA form, the CDR3 reads TGTGCCAGCAGCTTAGGGGGTTCTTGGGAGGGCCCCTACAATGAGCAGTTCTTC.

CDR3 in amino acids: CASSFSEGYEQYF. CDR3 DNA sequence: TGTGCCAGCAGTTTTTCTGAGGGCTACGAGCAGTACTTC. The V and J genes are TRBV27 and TRBJ2-7; D is perhaps TRBD2 (5 bases). Deletions cut 3 bases from V and 3 bases from J, with 9 bases between. CDR1 and CDR2 from the germline V gene are MNHEY and SMNVEV (reference sequence). The CDR3 loop spans 13 amino acids.

The V call is TRBV20-1, the J call TRBJ1-1, with no clear D. V dropped 5 bases and J dropped 1 base, with 2 bases sitting between them. Germline assignment: CDR1 DFQATT and CDR2 SNEGSKA (reference sequence). The CDR3 loop spans 10 amino acids. DNA of the CDR3: TGCAGTGCTTGGAACACTGAAGCTTTCTTT. Translating gives CSAWNTEAFF.

The chain joins TRBV25-1 to TRBJ2-1; D gene unclear. Germline CDR1 is MGHDK and CDR2 is SYGVNS. V gave up 2 bases and J gave up 7 bases, with 15 bases separating them. This CDR3 comprises 15 residues. CDR3 DNA: TGTGCCAGCAGTGAAAGCCCTACGGGTTGGAATGAGCAGTTCTTC. Residues: CASSESPTGWNEQFF.